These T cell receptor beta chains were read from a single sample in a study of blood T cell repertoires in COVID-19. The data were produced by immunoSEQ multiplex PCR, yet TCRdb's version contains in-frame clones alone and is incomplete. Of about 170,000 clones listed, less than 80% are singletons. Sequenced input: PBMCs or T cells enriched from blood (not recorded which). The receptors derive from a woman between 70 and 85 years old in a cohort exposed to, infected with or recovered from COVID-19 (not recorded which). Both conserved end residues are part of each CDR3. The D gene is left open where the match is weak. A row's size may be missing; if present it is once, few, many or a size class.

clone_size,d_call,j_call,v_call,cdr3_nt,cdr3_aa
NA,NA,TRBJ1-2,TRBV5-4,TGTGCCAGCAGCTCCGGACAGCCTAGAAACTATGGCTACACCTTC,CASSSGQPRNYGYTF
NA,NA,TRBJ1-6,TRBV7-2,TGTGCCAGCAGCTTAAATTCGCCAGATAATTCACCCCTCCACTTT,CASSLNSPDNSPLHF
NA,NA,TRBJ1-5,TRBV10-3,TGTGCCACCTACGGGGGTGAGAATCAGCCCCAGCATTTT,CATYGGENQPQHF
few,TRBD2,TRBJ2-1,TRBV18,TGTGCCAGCTCACCACCGGGACTAGCGGGAGGGAACTCCTACAATGAGCAGTTCTTC,CASSPPGLAGGNSYNEQFF
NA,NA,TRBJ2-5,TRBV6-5,TGTGCCAGCAGTCGGACAGCCCAAGAGACCCAGTACTTC,CASSRTAQETQYF
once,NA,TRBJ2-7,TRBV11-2,TGTGCCAGCAGCTCATCAACGGCGCAGGGGTCCTACGAGCAGTACTTC,CASSSSTAQGSYEQYF
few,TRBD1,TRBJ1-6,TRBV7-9,TGTGCCAGCAGCTCGGACAGGGGGCGTCCACCCCTCCACTTT,CASSSDRGRPPLHF
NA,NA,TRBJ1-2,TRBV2,TGTGCCACAGGGATAACCTATGGCTACACCTTC,CATGITYGYTF
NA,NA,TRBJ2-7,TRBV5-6,TGTGCCAGCAGCTTTTTTGAGGAGGAGCAGTACTTC,CASSFFEEEQYF
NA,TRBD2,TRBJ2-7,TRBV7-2,TGTGCCAGCAGCCAGACTAGCGGATACGAGCAGTACTTC,CASSQTSGYEQYF
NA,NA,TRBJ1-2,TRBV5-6,TGTGCCAGCAGCCAGGAGGGGGGGCTGAACTATGGCTACACCTTC,CASSQEGGLNYGYTF
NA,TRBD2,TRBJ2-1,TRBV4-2,TGTGCCAGCAGCCAAGAGCGGGAGGGCAACAATGAGCAGTTCTTC,CASSQEREGNNEQFF
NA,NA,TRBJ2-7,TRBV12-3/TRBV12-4,TGTGCCAGCAGTTTCAATGCCTACGAGCAGTACTTC,CASSFNAYEQYF
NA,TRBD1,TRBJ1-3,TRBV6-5,TGTGCCAGCAGTACCCAGGGGGCGTATGGAAACACCATATATTTT,CASSTQGAYGNTIYF
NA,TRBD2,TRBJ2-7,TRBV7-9,TGTGCCAGCAGCTTAGGCCCTAGCGGGAGGGCATCCTACGAGCAGTACTTC,CASSLGPSGRASYEQYF
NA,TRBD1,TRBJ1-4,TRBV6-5,TGTGCCAGCAGTAGCCGGGACAGGGACGAAAAACTGTTTTTT,CASSSRDRDEKLFF
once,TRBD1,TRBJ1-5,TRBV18,TGTGCCAGCTCACGGGACAGGGCGAATCAGCCCCAGCATTTT,CASSRDRANQPQHF
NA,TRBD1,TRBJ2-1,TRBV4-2,TGTGCCAGCAGCCAAGTTGGGACAGGGGCCAATGAGCAGTTCTTC,CASSQVGTGANEQFF
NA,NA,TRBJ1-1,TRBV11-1,TGTGCCAGCAGCTCCTCCAAGTTGGCGGATACTGAAGCTTTCTTT,CASSSSKLADTEAFF
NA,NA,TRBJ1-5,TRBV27,TGTGCCAGCAGTTTAGTAGGTCACCGGGGTGATCAGCCCCAGCATTTT,CASSLVGHRGDQPQHF
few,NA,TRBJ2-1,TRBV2,TGTGCCAGCAGACCGAGCTACAATGAGCAGTTCTTC,CASRPSYNEQFF
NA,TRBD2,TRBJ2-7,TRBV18,TGTGCCAGCTCACGTAGCGGGTTAGACTCCTACGAGCAGTACTTC,CASSRSGLDSYEQYF
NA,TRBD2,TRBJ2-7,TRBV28,TGTGCCAGCAGAGGACTAGCGGGAGGTCGGGAGCAGTACTTC,CASRGLAGGREQYF
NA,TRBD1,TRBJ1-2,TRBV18,TGTGCCAGCTCACCACCAGGGACAGCCGTTGGCTACACCTTC,CASSPPGTAVGYTF
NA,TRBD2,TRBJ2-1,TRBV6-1,TGTGCCAGCAGTGAAGATGGGAGGGGCCGTGGGAATGAGCAGTTCTTC,CASSEDGRGRGNEQFF
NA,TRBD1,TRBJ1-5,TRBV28,TGTGCCAGCAGTTTGCGGTTGACAGGGGCGCCCCAGCATTTT,CASSLRLTGAPQHF
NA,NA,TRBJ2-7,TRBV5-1,TGCGCCAGCAGCCCGGGGGGCAGGGAGCGCGAGCAGTACTTC,CASSPGGREREQYF
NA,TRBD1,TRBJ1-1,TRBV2,TGTGCCAGCAGCGGACAGGGGGGTGAAGACACTGAAGCTTTCTTT,CASSGQGGEDTEAFF
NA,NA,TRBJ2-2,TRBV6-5,TGTGCCAGCAGTTACTACGCGACAGGCCAAGCCGGGGAGCTGTTTTTT,CASSYYATGQAGELFF
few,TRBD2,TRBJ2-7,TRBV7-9,TGTGCCAGCAGCTTAACGGCTAGCGGGACCTACGAGCAGTACTTC,CASSLTASGTYEQYF
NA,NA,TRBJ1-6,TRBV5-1,TGCGCCAGCAGCACCGGGACTGGGGGGAATTCACCCCTCCACTTT,CASSTGTGGNSPLHF
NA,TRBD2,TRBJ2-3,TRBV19,TGTGCCAGTAGGCGACTAGCGGGAGGGGGCACAGATACGCAGTATTTT,CASRRLAGGGTDTQYF
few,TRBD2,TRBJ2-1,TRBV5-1,TGCGCCAGCAGCTTGGATACTAGCGGGAGGGCCCGTGGTGAGCAGTTCTTC,CASSLDTSGRARGEQFF
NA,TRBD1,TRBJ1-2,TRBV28,TGTGCCAGCAGTTTGGGACACCAGGGGGGCTATGGCTACACCTTC,CASSLGHQGGYGYTF
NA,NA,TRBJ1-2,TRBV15,TGTGCCACCAGCAGGGACAAGTCTAACTATGGCTACACCTTC,CATSRDKSNYGYTF
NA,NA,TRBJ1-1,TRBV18,TGTGCCAGCTCTCCTTCGGGGGGTGACTTAGAAGCTTTCTTT,CASSPSGGDLEAFF
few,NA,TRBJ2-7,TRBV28,TGTGCCAGCAGCGGGACACTTAAACTCTACGAGCAGTACTTC,CASSGTLKLYEQYF
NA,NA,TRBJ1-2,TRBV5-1,TGCGCCAGCAGCTTGTCAGGCTATGGCTACACCTTC,CASSLSGYGYTF
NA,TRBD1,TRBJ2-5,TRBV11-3,TGTGCCAGCAGCTTAATCGACAGGGTATTAGTGGCAGAGACCCAGTACTTC,CASSLIDRVLVAETQYF
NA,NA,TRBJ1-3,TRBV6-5,TGTGCCAGCCAGACCCGGGGGTCGGGAAACACCATATATTTT,CASQTRGSGNTIYF
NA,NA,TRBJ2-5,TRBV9,TGTGCCAGCAGCCCCAGAGTATGGGACTTCCAAGAGACCCAGTACTTC,CASSPRVWDFQETQYF
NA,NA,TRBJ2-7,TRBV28,TGTGCCAGCAGCCACCCTCTGGGTAGAGAGGGTTGGAGGGGTAGCTACGAGCAGTACTTC,CASSHPLGREGWRGSYEQYF
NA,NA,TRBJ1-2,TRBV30,TGTGCCTGGAGTGTATCGGGACAACGGATTGGCTACACCTTC,CAWSVSGQRIGYTF
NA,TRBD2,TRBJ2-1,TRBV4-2,TGTGCCAGCAGCCAAGATCAGGGGACTAGCGGGAGGTCCTACAATGAGCAGTTCTTC,CASSQDQGTSGRSYNEQFF
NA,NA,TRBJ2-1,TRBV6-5,TGTGCCAGCAGTTACAACGGGGTTCTACCCTACAATGAGCAGTTCTTC,CASSYNGVLPYNEQFF